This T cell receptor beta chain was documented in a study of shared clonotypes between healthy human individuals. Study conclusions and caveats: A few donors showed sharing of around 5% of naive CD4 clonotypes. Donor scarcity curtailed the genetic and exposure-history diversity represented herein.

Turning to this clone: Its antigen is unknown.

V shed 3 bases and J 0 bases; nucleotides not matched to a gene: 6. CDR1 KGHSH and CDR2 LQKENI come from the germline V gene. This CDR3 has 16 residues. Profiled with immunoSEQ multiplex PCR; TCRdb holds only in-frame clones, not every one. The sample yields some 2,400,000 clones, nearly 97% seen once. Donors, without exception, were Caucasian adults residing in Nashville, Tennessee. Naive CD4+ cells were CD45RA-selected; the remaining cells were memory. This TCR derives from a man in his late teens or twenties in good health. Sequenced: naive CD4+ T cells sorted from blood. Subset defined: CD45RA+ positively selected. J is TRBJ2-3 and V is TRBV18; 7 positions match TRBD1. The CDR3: CASSPRTGLSTDTQYF. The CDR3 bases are TGTGCCAGCTCACCGCGGACAGGCCTAAGCACAGATACGCAGTATTTT.